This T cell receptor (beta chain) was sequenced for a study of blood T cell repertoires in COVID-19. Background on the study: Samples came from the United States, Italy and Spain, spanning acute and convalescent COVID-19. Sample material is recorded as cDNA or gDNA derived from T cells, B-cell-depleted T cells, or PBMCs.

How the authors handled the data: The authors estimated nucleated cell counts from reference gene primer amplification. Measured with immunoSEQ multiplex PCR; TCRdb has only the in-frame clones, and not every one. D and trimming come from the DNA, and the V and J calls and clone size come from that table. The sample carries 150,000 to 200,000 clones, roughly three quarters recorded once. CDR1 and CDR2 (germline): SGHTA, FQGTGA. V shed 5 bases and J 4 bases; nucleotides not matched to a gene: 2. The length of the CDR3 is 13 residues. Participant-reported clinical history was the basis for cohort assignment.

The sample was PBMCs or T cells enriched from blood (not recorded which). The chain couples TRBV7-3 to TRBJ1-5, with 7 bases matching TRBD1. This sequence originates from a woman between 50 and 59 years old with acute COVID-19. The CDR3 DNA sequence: TGTGCCAGCAGCCTGGACAGGAATCAGCCCCAGCATTTT. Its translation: CASSLDRNQPQHF.